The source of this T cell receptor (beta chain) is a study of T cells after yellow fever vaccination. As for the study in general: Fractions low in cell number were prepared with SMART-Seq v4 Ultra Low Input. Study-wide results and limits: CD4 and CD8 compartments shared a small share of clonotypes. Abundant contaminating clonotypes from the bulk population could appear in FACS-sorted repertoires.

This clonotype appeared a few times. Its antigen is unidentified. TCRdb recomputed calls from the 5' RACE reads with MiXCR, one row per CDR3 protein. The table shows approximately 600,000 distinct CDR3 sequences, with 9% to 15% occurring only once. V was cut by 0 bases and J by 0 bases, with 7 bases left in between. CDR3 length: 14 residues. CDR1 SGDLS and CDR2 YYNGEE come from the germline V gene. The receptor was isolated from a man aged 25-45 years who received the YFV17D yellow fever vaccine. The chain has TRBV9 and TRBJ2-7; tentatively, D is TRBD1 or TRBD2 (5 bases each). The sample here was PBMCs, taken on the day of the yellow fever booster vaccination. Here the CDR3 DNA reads TGTGCCAGCAGCGTAGACGGGGCCTCCTACGAGCAGTACTTC. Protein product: CASSVDGASYEQYF.